A single sample gave rise to the 26 T cell receptor beta chains below, sequenced in a study of blood T cell repertoires in COVID-19. Profiling relied on immunoSEQ multiplex PCR, and the TCRdb table lists in-frame clones only, not all of them. The sample comprises a few hundred thousand clones, less than 85% of which are singletons, and over 4.5% rests with the top ten. The sample was peripheral blood. These receptors were obtained from a man between 60 and 70 years old who had recovered from COVID-19.

The rearrangement links TRBV5-5 to TRBJ2-7; 8 bases map to TRBD1. Germline V gives CDR1 SGHKS, CDR2 YYEKEE (reference sequence). The CDR3 is made up of 16 amino acids. V was pared by 4 bases and J by 1 base, with 10 bases of the junction left unmatched. The CDR3 is CASSVGQVTASYEQYF. DNA for the CDR3: TGTGCCAGCAGCGTGGGACAGGTCACAGCATCCTACGAGCAGTACTTC.

In this sample, this clone turned up once. The sample has other DNA sequences that encode this CDR3 too. The chain combines TRBV5-1 with TRBJ1-1; D ambiguous. Trimming pared 2 bases from V and 0 bases from J, leaving 5 bases between. The CDR3 has 13 residues. Germline assignment: CDR1 SGHRS and CDR2 YFSETQ. As DNA, the CDR3 is TGCGCCAGCAGCTTAGACATGAACACTGAAGCTTTCTTT. Encoded protein: CASSLDMNTEAFF.

The rearrangement joins TRBV3-1 (or the pseudogene TRBV3-2) to TRBJ2-2, with 11 nucleotides matching TRBD2. The CDR3 extends over 20 amino acids. CDR1 and CDR2 (germline): LGHDT, YNNKEL (reference sequence). J gave up 1 base and V 3 bases, and 13 bases lay outside the gene matches. CDR3 residues: CASSHRLAGTPNMNTGELFF. The CDR3 bases are TGTGCCAGCAGCCACAGACTAGCGGGGACCCCTAATATGAACACCGGGGAGCTGTTTTTT.

The chain has TRBV5-1 and TRBJ2-4, with 8 bases matching TRBD1. Germline V CDR1 and CDR2: SGHRS, YFSETQ. The CDR3 contains 16 residues. V dropped 4 bases and J dropped 2; count of bases not matched to a gene: 8. CDR3 bases: TGCGCCAGCAGCCCAGACAGGGGTGGTACCAAAAACATTCAGTACTTC. Translating gives CASSPDRGGTKNIQYF.

This clone showed up just once. The chain couples TRBV3-1 (or the pseudogene TRBV3-2) to TRBJ2-2, with 8 bases aligning to TRBD2. V trimming: 0 bases; J trimming: 0 bases; junction bases outside the gene matches: 3. CDR3 size: 17 residues. Per the germline V gene, CDR1 is LGHDT and CDR2 is YNNKEL (reference sequence). The CDR3 protein is CASSQESGGPNTGELFF. CDR3 sequence (DNA): TGTGCCAGCAGCCAAGAATCGGGAGGGCCGAACACCGGGGAGCTGTTTTTT.

The chain links TRBV7-9 to TRBJ2-5; 10 bases are shared with TRBD1. The CDR3 sequence is 15 residues long. Looked up from germline, CDR1 is SEHNR and CDR2 is FQNEAQ (reference sequence). The V gene end was trimmed by 5 bases and the J gene end by 5 bases; junction bases not matched to a gene: 8. The CDR3 DNA is TGTGCCAGCAGCGGCGACAGGGGGCGACGTGAGACCCAGTACTTC. Its translation: CASSGDRGRRETQYF.

The V and J genes are TRBV19 and TRBJ1-5, with 9 bases identical to TRBD1. The CDR3 runs 16 residues. Per germline, CDR1 LNHDA and CDR2 SQIVND (reference sequence). V trimming: 4 bases; J trimming: 5 bases; junction bases outside the gene matches: 9. CDR3 sequence reads: CASSRRQGGRDQPQHF. Written as DNA, the CDR3 is TGTGCCAGTAGTAGGAGACAGGGGGGCCGGGATCAGCCCCAGCATTTT. Combining the CDR3 with reference TRBV19 and TRBJ1-5 gives the whole variable domain DGGITQSPKYLFRKEGQNVTLSCEQNLNHDAMYWYRQDPGQGLRLIYYSQIVNDFQKGDIAEGYSVSREKKESFPLTVTSAQKNPTAFYLCASSRRQGGRDQPQHFGDGTRLSIL.

The CDR3 DNA reads as TGTGCCAGCAGCTTAGATCGGCTAGCGGGGGCCACCGGGGAGCTGTTTTTT. Amino acid sequence: CASSLDRLAGATGELFF. The chain combines TRBV7-9 with TRBJ2-2; 10 nucleotides align to TRBD2. The CDR3 contains 17 residues. Trimming took 1 base from V and 4 from J; bases not matched to a gene: 6. In germline, CDR1 is SEHNR, CDR2 FQNEAQ (reference sequence).

The chain combines TRBV7-9 with TRBJ2-1, with 9 bases fitting TRBD1. Looked up from germline, CDR1 is SEHNR and CDR2 is FQNEAQ (reference sequence). This CDR3 is built from 19 residues. The J segment lost 6 bases and the V segment lost 4 bases, leaving 19 bases of the junction unmatched. The CDR3 sequence: CASSSGQGRPSKQGNEQFF. The CDR3, as DNA: TGTGCCAGCAGCTCGGGACAGGGAAGGCCTAGTAAACAAGGCAATGAGCAGTTCTTC.

This chain connects TRBV6-2 or TRBV6-3 to TRBJ2-3; TRBD2 matches at 14 bases. After removal of 5 bases from V and 7 bases from J, the junction contained 5 bases not matched to a gene. This CDR3 comprises 15 residues. Germline lookup yields CDR1 MNHEY and CDR2 SVGEGT. CDR3 nucleotides: TGTGCCAGCAGTCCGACTAGCGGGGGGGCCTATACGCAGTATTTT. Amino acid sequence: CASSPTSGGAYTQYF.

There are a few counts of this clone. The chain links TRBV11-2 to TRBJ2-2; TRBD1 matches at 7 bases. The CDR3 has 15 amino acids. Germline V gives CDR1 SGHAT, CDR2 FQNNGV. V dropped 1 base and J dropped 3; count of bases not matched to a gene: 2. CDR3 in DNA: TGTGCCAGCAGCTTAGGACAGGGCCACACCGGGGAGCTGTTTTTT. Translated: CASSLGQGHTGELFF.

This clone has just a few counts. This sequence joins TRBV5-1 and TRBJ2-3; TRBD2 aligns across 11 bases. The CDR3 has 17 residues. Germline V gene sequence: CDR1 SGHRS, CDR2 YFSETQ. After removal of 0 bases from V and 7 bases from J, the junction contained 10 bases not matched to a gene. The CDR3 DNA reads as TGCGCCAGCAGCTTGGCACTAGCGGGGGCGTCGACCTATACGCAGTATTTT. It codes for CASSLALAGASTYTQYF.

The gene calls are TRBV7-8 and TRBJ1-1; D is possibly TRBD1 (6 bases). Trimming removed 3 bases from V and 9 bases from J, with 14 bases in between. The CDR3 is 13 amino acids. The germline V gene encodes CDR1 SGHVS and CDR2 FQNEAQ. The CDR3 reads CASSFVQGRQAFF. Written as DNA, the CDR3 is TGTGCCAGCAGCTTCGTACAGGGTCGACAAGCTTTCTTT.

V and J are TRBV6-7 and TRBJ1-5; D gene uncertain. TRBV6-7 is sorted into the ORF group, with uncertain function. V dropped 5 bases and J dropped 0 bases, with 11 bases sitting between them. This CDR3 is 15 amino acids long. The CDR3, as DNA: TGTGCCAGCAGTCTAAGCCCATATAGCAATCAGCCCCAGCATTTT. Translated: CASSLSPYSNQPQHF.

The chain couples TRBV10-1 to TRBJ2-1; a possible D gene is TRBD2 (6 bases). The CDR3 totals 14 residues. CDR1 and CDR2 (germline): WNHNN, SYGVQD (reference sequence). Trimming cost V 4 bases and J 10 bases, with 17 bases left between them. CDR3 DNA sequence: TGCGCCAGCAGTGGCCCGGTGCTGCGGGGCGAGCAGTTCTTC. The encoded protein is CASSGPVLRGEQFF.

The chain carries TRBV19 and TRBJ1-6, with TRBD1 matching over 10 bases. With 6 bases clipped from V and 12 bases from J, the junction kept 5 bases outside the gene matches. CDR3 length: 13 amino acids. From germline, CDR1 is LNHDA and CDR2 SQIVND (reference sequence). CDR3 region: CASRETGGGPLHF. The CDR3 DNA is TGTGCCAGTAGAGAGACAGGGGGCGGACCCCTCCACTTT.

This clone showed up just once. The chain combines TRBV29-1 with TRBJ1-6, with 8 bases aligning to TRBD1. Germline-derived CDR1 and CDR2 are SQVTM and ANQGSEA. The CDR3 loop spans 13 amino acids. The junction had 4 bases not matched to a gene; V was cut back by 4 bases and J by 8 bases. The CDR3 reads CSVAQGVDSPLHF. The CDR3 coding sequence is TGCAGCGTTGCACAGGGGGTTGATTCACCCCTCCACTTT.

The chain employs TRBV28 and TRBJ2-1; 9 nucleotides agree with TRBD2. Germline loops: CDR1 MDHEN, CDR2 SYDVKM. With 10 bases clipped from V and 7 bases from J, the junction kept 8 bases outside the gene matches. CDR3 length equals 13 residues. CDR3 region: CATRSGGRNEQFF. CDR3 DNA sequence: TGTGCCACAAGAAGCGGGGGGCGGAATGAGCAGTTCTTC.

The chain has TRBV14 and TRBJ2-2, with D possibly being TRBD1 (6 bases). The V end was cut by 4 bases, the J end by 1 base, with 16 bases between. The CDR3 contains 17 residues. Germline values: CDR1 SGHDN, CDR2 FVKESK. The CDR3 region is CASSPLPTGGNTGELFF. The CDR3, as DNA: TGTGCCAGCAGCCCCCTCCCGACAGGAGGGAACACCGGGGAGCTGTTTTTT. Together with reference TRBV14 and TRBJ2-2, the CDR3 gives the full variable domain: EAGVTQFPSHSVIEKGQTVTLRCDPISGHDNLYWYRRVMGKEIKFLLHFVKESKQDESGMPNNRFLAERTGGTYSTLKVQPAELEDSGVYFCASSPLPTGGNTGELFFGEGSRLTVL.

The chain is built from TRBV9 and TRBJ2-2; D is unresolved. Germline lookup yields CDR1 SGDLS and CDR2 YYNGEE. V was pared by 2 bases and J by 6 bases, with 5 bases between. CDR3 length: 12 amino acids. CDR3 bases: TGTGCCAGCAGCGTCTCCTCCGGGGAGCTGTTTTTT. It encodes CASSVSSGELFF.

The chain links TRBV7-9 to TRBJ1-3, with D maybe TRBD1 (6 bases). V was clipped by 3 bases and J by 0 bases, with 9 bases between them. The CDR3 loop spans 15 amino acids. Germline V CDR1 and CDR2: SEHNR, FQNEAQ (reference sequence). As DNA, the CDR3 is TGTGCCAGCAGCTTCGACAGGAGCTCTGGAAACACCATATATTTT. Translated: CASSFDRSSGNTIYF.

A remark on this clone: The identical CDR3 is also encoded by other nucleotide sequences in the sample. The rearrangement uses TRBV6-5 and TRBJ1-1; TRBD1 is a possible D gene (5 bases). V lost 0 bases to trimming and J lost 0 bases, with 8 bases between them. CDR1 is MNHEY, CDR2 SVGAGI, per germline. The CDR3 consists of 15 residues. Here the CDR3 DNA reads TGTGCCAGCAGTTACTCGGGGCAGATGAACACTGAAGCTTTCTTT. This encodes CASSYSGQMNTEAFF.

This chain uses TRBV30 with TRBJ2-3, with 8 bases matching TRBD2. The junction had 12 bases not matched to a gene; V was cut back by 1 base and J by 0 bases. Germline assignment: CDR1 GTSNPN and CDR2 SVGIG (reference sequence). The CDR3 has 18 amino acids. The CDR3 sequence is CAWSAFLGGGGSTDTQYF. The CDR3 DNA is TGTGCCTGGAGTGCTTTTTTAGGCGGCGGGGGGAGCACAGATACGCAGTATTTT.

V is TRBV6-5 and J is TRBJ1-3; D not resolved. Germline CDR1 MNHEY, CDR2 SVGAGI. Trimming cost V 7 bases and J 0 bases, with 4 bases left between them. CDR3 size: 12 residues. The CDR3, as DNA: TGTGCCAGCACCCTCTCTGGAAACACCATATATTTT. Amino acids: CASTLSGNTIYF.

The gene calls are TRBV5-1 and TRBJ1-1; possibly TRBD1 for D (6 bases). The CDR3 sequence is 14 residues long. Germline V gene data show CDR1 as SGHRS and CDR2 as YFSETQ. Trimming took 5 bases from V and 1 from J, leaving 12 bases between them. The CDR3 spells CASRGAGENTEAFF. As DNA, the CDR3 is TGCGCCAGCAGAGGGGCAGGGGAGAACACTGAAGCTTTCTTT.

The chain has TRBV6-4 and TRBJ1-2, with D perhaps TRBD1 (6 bases). Trimming removed 0 bases from V and 4 bases from J, with 9 bases in between. Germline V lookup: CDR1 MRHNA, CDR2 SNTAGT. There are 14 residues in the CDR3. CDR3 DNA: TGTGCCAGCAGTGACTCGATAGGGGGCTATGGCTACACCTTC. Protein: CASSDSIGGYGYTF.